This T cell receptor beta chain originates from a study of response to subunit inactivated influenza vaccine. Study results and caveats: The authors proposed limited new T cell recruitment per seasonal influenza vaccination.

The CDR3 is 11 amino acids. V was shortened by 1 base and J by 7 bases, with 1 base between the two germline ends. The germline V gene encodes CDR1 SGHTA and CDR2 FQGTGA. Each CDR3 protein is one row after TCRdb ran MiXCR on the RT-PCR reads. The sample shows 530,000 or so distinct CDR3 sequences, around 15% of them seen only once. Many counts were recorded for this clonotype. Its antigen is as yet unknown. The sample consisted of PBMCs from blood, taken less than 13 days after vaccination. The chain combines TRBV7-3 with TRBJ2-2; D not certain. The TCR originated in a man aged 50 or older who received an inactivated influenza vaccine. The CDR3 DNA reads TGTGCCAGCAGCTTAAACGGGGAGCTGTTTTTT. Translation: CASSLNGELFF.